Listed below are T cell receptor beta chains from one sample, sequenced in a study of response to subunit inactivated influenza vaccine. TCRdb recomputed calls from the RT-PCR reads with MiXCR, one row per CDR3 protein. The sample has some 600,000 distinct CDR3 sequences, 14% seen once; the top ten hold about 7.4%. Specimen: PBMCs from blood, collected 14 days before vaccination. These receptors were obtained from a man between 50 and 59 years old who received an inactivated influenza vaccine. CDR3s include the opening cysteine and the closing phenylalanine or tryptophan. D genes are given only for firm matches. Not all rows give a size; the values are once, few, many and, for expanded clones, a class.

d_call: TRBD1; j_call: TRBJ2-3; v_call: TRBV4-1; clone_size: many; cdr3_nt: TGCGCCAGCAGCCACACAGGGGACAGCACAGATACGCAGTATTTT; cdr3_aa: CASSHTGDSTDTQYF
d_call: -; j_call: TRBJ1-6; v_call: TRBV20-1; clone_size: -; cdr3_nt: TGCAGTGCCAAAACGCACGGTAGCTCGTCCCTCCACTTT; cdr3_aa: CSAKTHGSSSLHF
d_call: -; j_call: TRBJ2-5; v_call: TRBV2; clone_size: many; cdr3_nt: TGTGCCAGCGGCAAAGGGGCCTCGGAAGAGACCCAGTACTTC; cdr3_aa: CASGKGASEETQYF
d_call: TRBD2; j_call: TRBJ2-2; v_call: TRBV20-1; clone_size: -; cdr3_nt: TGCAGTGCTCGGGGACTAGCGACCGGGGAGCTGTTTTTT; cdr3_aa: CSARGLATGELFF
d_call: TRBD2; j_call: TRBJ2-3; v_call: TRBV4-1; clone_size: many; cdr3_nt: TGCGCCAGCAGCCTTAGCGGGGTGGAGGCAGATACGCAGTATTTT; cdr3_aa: CASSLSGVEADTQYF
d_call: TRBD2; j_call: TRBJ2-1; v_call: TRBV14; clone_size: -; cdr3_nt: TGTGCCAGCAGCATCGGACTAGCGGGGGAGGGGTTCTTC; cdr3_aa: CASSIGLAGEGFF
d_call: -; j_call: TRBJ2-7; v_call: TRBV12-3/TRBV12-4; clone_size: -; cdr3_nt: TGTGCCAGCAGTTTAGTCCCCCCCAGCGGTGACTACGAGCAGTACTTC; cdr3_aa: CASSLVPPSGDYEQYF
d_call: -; j_call: TRBJ2-1; v_call: TRBV4-3; clone_size: many; cdr3_nt: TGCGCCAGCAGCCAAGAAGGAGGGGACAATGAGCAGTTCTTC; cdr3_aa: CASSQEGGDNEQFF
d_call: TRBD2; j_call: TRBJ2-3; v_call: TRBV27; clone_size: few; cdr3_nt: TGTGCCAGCAGTCCTGGACTAGCGGGTTACACAGATACGCAGTATTTT; cdr3_aa: CASSPGLAGYTDTQYF
d_call: TRBD2; j_call: TRBJ2-1; v_call: TRBV11-1; clone_size: -; cdr3_nt: TGTGCCAGCAGTCATCAACTAGCGGGAGGCCTCGACAATGAGCAGTTCTTC; cdr3_aa: CASSHQLAGGLDNEQFF
d_call: TRBD1; j_call: TRBJ2-2; v_call: TRBV5-1; clone_size: many; cdr3_nt: TGCGCCAGCAGGACCGGGACAGATAACACCGGGGAGCTGTTTTTT; cdr3_aa: CASRTGTDNTGELFF
d_call: -; j_call: TRBJ1-5; v_call: TRBV6-1; clone_size: many; cdr3_nt: TGTGCCAGCAACCCGGGACCCAGAATTAGCAATCAGCCCCAGCATTTT; cdr3_aa: CASNPGPRISNQPQHF
d_call: TRBD1; j_call: TRBJ1-1; v_call: TRBV29-1; clone_size: few; cdr3_nt: TGCAGCGTTGACCCGACAGGGTCGAACACTGAAGCTTTCTTT; cdr3_aa: CSVDPTGSNTEAFF
d_call: -; j_call: TRBJ2-3; v_call: TRBV5-1; clone_size: few; cdr3_nt: TGCGCCAGCACTCCTCTAGCGCAGACCCACCCAGATACGCAGTATTTT; cdr3_aa: CASTPLAQTHPDTQYF
d_call: TRBD2; j_call: TRBJ2-2; v_call: TRBV4-3; clone_size: few; cdr3_nt: TGCGCCAGCAGCCAGGGACTAGCGGATAGCACCGGGGAGCTGTTTTTT; cdr3_aa: CASSQGLADSTGELFF
d_call: TRBD1; j_call: TRBJ2-1; v_call: TRBV28; clone_size: few; cdr3_nt: TGTGCCAGCAGTTATACAGGGGTCAGTGGAGGTGAGCAGTTCTTC; cdr3_aa: CASSYTGVSGGEQFF
d_call: -; j_call: TRBJ2-7; v_call: TRBV10-3; clone_size: -; cdr3_nt: TGTGCCTCCCACGATCTGTTAGGAACCGAGCAGTACTTC; cdr3_aa: CASHDLLGTEQYF
d_call: TRBD2; j_call: TRBJ2-3; v_call: TRBV6-1; clone_size: -; cdr3_nt: TGTGCCAGCAAGACGGGGGGAACAGATACGCAGTATTTT; cdr3_aa: CASKTGGTDTQYF
d_call: -; j_call: TRBJ1-4; v_call: TRBV20-1; clone_size: -; cdr3_nt: TGCAGTGCTACTAGTGGGGTGAAACTGTTTTTT; cdr3_aa: CSATSGVKLFF
d_call: -; j_call: TRBJ2-3; v_call: TRBV2; clone_size: -; cdr3_nt: TGTGCCAGCAAGGACGACAGGGATACGCAGTATTTT; cdr3_aa: CASKDDRDTQYF